These 5 T cell receptor beta chains came from one sample sequenced in a study of monozygotic twins with cystic fibrosis. The method was immunoSEQ multiplex PCR; TCRdb's version includes in-frame clones alone and lacks a portion of them. The sample consists of approximately 21,000 clones, approximately 87% of them appearing once. The sequencing sample was made of blood. Receptor source: a woman aged 25 to 45 with cystic fibrosis.

V and J are TRBV9 and TRBJ1-1; D uncertain. CDR1 is SGDLS, CDR2 YYNGEE, per germline. There are 14 residues in the CDR3. V lost 2 bases and J lost 1, with 9 bases in between. The CDR3 region is CASSVEGWNTEAFF. CDR3 nucleotides: TGTGCCAGCAGCGTCGAGGGCTGGAACACTGAAGCTTTCTTT.

This sequence joins TRBV7-9 and TRBJ1-1; TRBD1 is a possible D gene (6 bases). The CDR3 consists of 15 residues. V lost 5 bases to trimming and J lost 2 bases, with 15 bases between them. Germline values: CDR1 SEHNR, CDR2 FQNEAQ (reference sequence). The CDR3 spells CASSRVGGQNTEAFF. CDR3 coding DNA: TGTGCCAGCAGCCGTGTCGGGGGGCAAAACACTGAAGCTTTCTTT.

This chain uses TRBV5-1 with TRBJ1-1, with D perhaps TRBD1 (5 bases). V was trimmed by 4 bases and J by 1 base, leaving 23 bases between them. Germline V CDR1 and CDR2: SGHRS, YFSETQ. The CDR3 is made up of 18 amino acids. The CDR3 loop reads CASSHITAPTGTNTEAFF. The CDR3 DNA sequence: TGCGCCAGCAGCCACATAACTGCACCAACAGGTACGAACACTGAAGCTTTCTTT.

This chain links TRBV5-1 with TRBJ2-3; TRBD2 agrees at 7 bases. This CDR3 comprises 15 residues. Germline V CDR1 and CDR2: SGHRS, YFSETQ. V was clipped by 1 base and J by 2 bases; unmatched bases: 4. The CDR3 nucleotides read TGCGCCAGCAGCTTGTGGGGGGGTAACACAGATACGCAGTATTTT. It is translated as CASSLWGGNTDTQYF.

The CDR3 DNA reads as TGTGCCAGCAGACAGGGGGCGGATCGGTACAATGAGCAGTTCTTC. Translation gives CASRQGADRYNEQFF. The chain joins TRBV2 to TRBJ2-1; 9 nucleotides line up with TRBD1. Germline V gene sequence: CDR1 SNHLY, CDR2 FYNNEI. V dropped 6 bases and J dropped 4; count of bases not matched to a gene: 7. The CDR3 is made up of 15 amino acids.